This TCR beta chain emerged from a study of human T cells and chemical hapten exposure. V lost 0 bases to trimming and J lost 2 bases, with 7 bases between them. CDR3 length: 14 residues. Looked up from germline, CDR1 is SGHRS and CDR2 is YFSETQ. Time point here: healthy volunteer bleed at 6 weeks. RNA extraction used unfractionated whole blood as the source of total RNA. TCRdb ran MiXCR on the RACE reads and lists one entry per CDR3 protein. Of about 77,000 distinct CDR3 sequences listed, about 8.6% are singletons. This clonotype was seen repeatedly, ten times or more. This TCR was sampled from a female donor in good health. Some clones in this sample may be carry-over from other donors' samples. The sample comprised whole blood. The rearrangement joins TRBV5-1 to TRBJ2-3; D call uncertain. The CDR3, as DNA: TGCGCCAGCAGCTTGGAACAGATCACAGATACGCAGTATTTT. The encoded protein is CASSLEQITDTQYF.